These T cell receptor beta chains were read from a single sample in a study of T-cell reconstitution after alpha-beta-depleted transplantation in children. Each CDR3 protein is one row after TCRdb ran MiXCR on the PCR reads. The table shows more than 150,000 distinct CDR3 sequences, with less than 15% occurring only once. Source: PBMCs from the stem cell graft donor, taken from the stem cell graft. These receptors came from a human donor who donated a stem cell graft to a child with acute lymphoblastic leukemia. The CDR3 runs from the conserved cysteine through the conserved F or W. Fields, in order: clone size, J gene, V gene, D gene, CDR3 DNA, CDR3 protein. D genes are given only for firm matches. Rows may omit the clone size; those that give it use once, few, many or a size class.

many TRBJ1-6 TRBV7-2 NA TGTGCCAGCAGCTTAGGGTATACGAATAATTCACCCCTCCACTTT CASSLGYTNNSPLHF
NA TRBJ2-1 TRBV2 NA TGTGCCAGCAGTGAAGTTCGGGATGAGCAGTTCTTC CASSEVRDEQFF
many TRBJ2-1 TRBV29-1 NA TGCAGCGTTGAATGGGCTACCTCCTACAATGAGCAGTTCTTC CSVEWATSYNEQFF
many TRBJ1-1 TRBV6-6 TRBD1 TGTGCCAGTAGGGGACAGTTGAACACTGAAGCTTTCTTT CASRGQLNTEAFF
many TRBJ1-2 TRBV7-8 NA TGTGCCAGCAGCTTACTACCTCAGGGGTACAAACTCAGCTATGGCTACACCTTC CASSLLPQGYKLSYGYTF
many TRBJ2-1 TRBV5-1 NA TGCGCCAGCACCATGGGACATACTTACAATGAGCAGTTCTTC CASTMGHTYNEQFF
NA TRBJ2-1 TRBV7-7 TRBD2 TGTGCTAGCAGCTTCGGGACTAGGGATAACAATGAGCAGTTCTTC CASSFGTRDNNEQFF
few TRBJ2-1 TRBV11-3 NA TGTGCCAGCAGCCTACGGTCCCGACGCGGTGAGCAGTTCTTC CASSLRSRRGEQFF
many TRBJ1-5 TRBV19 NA TGTGCCAGTAAAGTCATTGGTGGCAGCAATCAGCCCCAGCATTTT CASKVIGGSNQPQHF
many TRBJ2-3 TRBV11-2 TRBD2 TGTGCCAGCAGCCCCGTCGCTGGGGCGGGAGAGCTAGATACGCAGTATTTT CASSPVAGAGELDTQYF
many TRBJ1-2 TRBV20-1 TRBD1 TGCAGTGCTAGCCGGACAGGGGGCGGCTATGGCTACACCTTC CSASRTGGGYGYTF
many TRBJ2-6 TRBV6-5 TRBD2 TGTGCCAGCAGTACGGGACTAGCGGGTACGGGGGCCAACGTCCTGACTTTC CASSTGLAGTGANVLTF
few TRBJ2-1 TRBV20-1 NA TGCAGTGCTTCCACGTGGAGTTTGCAGTTCTTC CSASTWSLQFF
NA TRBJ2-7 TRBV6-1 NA TGTGCCAGCAGTGAACGTGGGGGGCCTTGGTACGAGCAGTACTTC CASSERGGPWYEQYF
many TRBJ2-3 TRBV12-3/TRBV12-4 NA TGTGCCAGCAGAGGACTTACCTTATCAGATACGCAGTATTTT CASRGLTLSDTQYF
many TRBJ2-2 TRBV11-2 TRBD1 TGTGCCAGCAGCCGACAGGGGATAAACACCGGGGAGCTGTTTTTT CASSRQGINTGELFF